Below are 17 T cell receptor beta chains sequenced from a single sample in a study of cytomegalovirus exposure and HLA in healthy donors. PCR involved 60 Vbeta and 13 Jbeta primers. Clones were sequenced by immunoSEQ multiplex PCR, and TCRdb holds only the in-frame ones, with some missing. The data contain about 97,000 clones, 75% to 90% of them singletons. The sequencing input was PBMCs. Every receptor here comes from a man aged 35 to 55 in good health and CMV-seronegative.

The V gene is TRBV7-3, the J gene TRBJ2-1, with a possible D match to TRBD2 (5 bases). The CDR3 consists of 14 residues. The V gene's germline CDR1 is SGHTA and CDR2 FQGTGA. Trimming took off 5 bases at V and 2 bases at J, with 10 bases between the two ends. CDR3 protein: CASSATGTYNEQFF. CDR3 DNA: TGTGCCAGCAGCGCCACCGGGACCTACAATGAGCAGTTCTTC.

Notes on this clone: The sample holds other DNA sequences that translate to the same CDR3. V and J are TRBV6-5 and TRBJ2-1; D may be TRBD2 (7 bases). V was cut by 4 bases and J by 8 bases, with 12 bases left in between. The CDR3 length is 13 residues. The germline CDR1 and CDR2 sequences are MNHEY and SVGAGI. The CDR3 is CASSSTGGHEQFF. CDR3 DNA sequence: TGTGCCAGCAGTTCCACGGGGGGCCATGAGCAGTTCTTC.

This clone was counted a single time. The J gene is TRBJ1-2, the V gene TRBV9; the match to TRBD1 covers 7 bases. J lost 2 bases, V lost 3 bases, and 7 bases had no gene match. This CDR3 is built from 15 residues. CDR1 and CDR2 from the germline V gene are SGDLS and YYNGEE. CDR3 nucleotides: TGTGCCAGCAGCGCGACGACAGGGATGAACTATGGCTACACCTTC. It translates to CASSATTGMNYGYTF.

V is TRBV7-3 and J is TRBJ2-3; TRBD2 matches at 14 bases. From germline, CDR1 is SGHTA and CDR2 FQGTGA. The length of the CDR3 is 17 residues. J gave up 2 bases and V 5 bases, and 6 bases lay outside the gene matches. The CDR3 DNA sequence: TGTGCCAGCAGCCTGGGACTAGCGGGGGCCGACACAGATACGCAGTATTTT. Encoded protein: CASSLGLAGADTDTQYF.

The rearrangement links TRBV9 to TRBJ2-2; no clear D. There are 14 residues in the CDR3. Germline V gene lookup returns CDR1 SGDLS and CDR2 YYNGEE. Trimming shortened V by 4 bases and J by 2 bases, and 9 bases separated the two germline ends. The CDR3 DNA follows: TGTGCCAGCAGCTCGAAGACAAACACCGGGGAGCTGTTTTTT. As protein: CASSSKTNTGELFF.

This clone was detected only once. The chain is built from TRBV6-1 and TRBJ1-5; D uncertain. The CDR3 runs 13 residues. Germline V CDR1 and CDR2: MNHNS, SASEGT. Trimming cost V 8 bases and J 1 base, with 9 bases left between them. This CDR3 reads CASSPGSNQPQHF. DNA of the CDR3: TGTGCCAGCTCCCCCGGGAGCAATCAGCCCCAGCATTTT.

This clone occurred once. The V call is TRBV7-9, the J call TRBJ1-1, with 9 bases that match TRBD1. Germline CDR1 is SEHNR and CDR2 is FQNEAQ (reference sequence). Germline trimming cut 4 bases from V and 10 bases from J; bases unmatched to any gene: 4. This CDR3 region has 12 residues. CDR3 in amino acids: CASSSADRGAFF. The CDR3 DNA reads TGTGCCAGCAGCTCGGCGGACAGGGGAGCTTTCTTT.

CDR3 sequence reads: CASRRGAVEETQYF. The CDR3, as DNA: TGCGCCAGCAGGCGGGGGGCGGTAGAAGAGACCCAGTACTTC. The chain uses TRBV5-1 and TRBJ2-5, with TRBD2 matching over 8 bases. With V trimmed by 5 bases and J by 3 bases, 6 bases remained unmatched. Germline V gene data show CDR1 as SGHRS and CDR2 as YFSETQ. The CDR3 has 14 amino acids.

This chain joins TRBV19 and TRBJ2-5; 13 bases agree with TRBD2. CDR3 length: 17 residues. V shed 4 bases and J 5 bases; nucleotides not matched to a gene: 10. Germline CDR1 and CDR2: LNHDA and SQIVND (reference sequence). CDR3 nucleotides: TGTGCCAGTAGTACCCGGACTAGCGGGGGTTACGGGGAGACCCAGTACTTC. Protein product: CASSTRTSGGYGETQYF.

The rearrangement joins TRBV9 to TRBJ2-5, with TRBD2 identical over 10 bases. CDR1 SGDLS and CDR2 YYNGEE come from the germline V gene. V shed 0 bases, J shed 3 bases, and the junction held 2 bases outside the gene matches. The CDR3 contains 15 residues. The CDR3 nucleotides read TGTGCCAGCAGCGTAGGAACTAGCGGGGAAGAGACCCAGTACTTC. Translating gives CASSVGTSGEETQYF.

This rearrangement joins TRBV5-6 to TRBJ1-2, with 7 bases aligning to TRBD1. Germline CDR1 is SGHDT and CDR2 is YYEEEE. V lost 5 bases and J lost 8; bases outside the gene matches: 18. CDR3 length: 16 residues. In DNA form, the CDR3 reads TGTGCCAGCAGAGGAACGGGACAGATCCTTTTATCGGGCTACACCTTC. Protein sequence: CASRGTGQILLSGYTF. The whole variable domain, remainder taken from reference TRBV5-6 and TRBJ1-2, is DAGVTQSPTHLIKTRGQQVTLRCSPKSGHDTVSWYQQALGQGPQFIFQYYEEEERQRGNFPDRFSGHQFPNYSSELNVNALLLGDSALYLCASRGTGQILLSGYTFGSGTRLTVV.

This clone has just one count. The chain combines TRBV5-4 with TRBJ2-1; D is possibly TRBD1 (6 bases). The V and J ends lost 1 base and 6 bases respectively, with 11 bases between them. Looked up from germline, CDR1 is SGHNT and CDR2 is YYREEE (reference sequence). This CDR3 spans 14 amino acids. CDR3: CASSLTRQANEQFF. DNA of the CDR3: TGTGCCAGCAGCTTGACACGACAGGCCAATGAGCAGTTCTTC. The full variable domain, rest sourced from reference TRBV5-4 and TRBJ2-1, is ETGVTQSPTHLIKTRGQQVTLRCSSQSGHNTVSWYQQALGQGPQFIFQYYREEENGRGNFPPRFSGLQFPNYSSELNVNALELDDSALYLCASSLTRQANEQFFGPGTRLTVL.

The chain uses TRBV7-2 and TRBJ1-2, with TRBD1 identical over 11 bases. Germline loops: CDR1 SGHTA, CDR2 FQGNSA. The CDR3 runs to 15 residues. V trimming: 5 bases; J trimming: 2 bases; junction bases outside the gene matches: 4. CDR3 DNA sequence: TGTGCCAGCAGCCTACGGACAGGGGGCAACTATGGCTACACCTTC. Encoded protein: CASSLRTGGNYGYTF.

The chain combines TRBV6-5 with TRBJ1-6; TRBD1 might be the D (6 bases). V lost 1 base, J lost 8 bases, and 15 bases lay in between. CDR1 and CDR2 (germline): MNHEY, SVGAGI. The CDR3 sequence is 16 residues long. CDR3 in DNA: TGTGCCAGCAGTTACTTGGGCAGGGGTAGGGATTCACCCCTCCACTTT. It encodes CASSYLGRGRDSPLHF.

The gene calls are TRBV7-2 and TRBJ2-7, with 9 positions matching TRBD2. The CDR3 loop spans 14 amino acids. Trimming took 5 bases from V and 3 from J; bases not matched to a gene: 5. Germline CDR1 reads SGHTA; CDR2 reads FQGNSA. The CDR3 reads CASSPSGVYYEQYF. Written as DNA, the CDR3 is TGTGCCAGCAGCCCTAGCGGGGTCTACTACGAGCAGTACTTC.

This clone has just one count. The chain carries TRBV9 and TRBJ1-1; 12 positions match TRBD1. Germline CDR1 reads SGDLS; CDR2 reads YYNGEE. The CDR3 totals 20 residues. Trimming removed 3 bases from V and 0 bases from J; junction bases left unmatched: 15. CDR3 region: CASSDGPGQGAMRMNTEAFF. The CDR3 bases are TGTGCCAGCAGCGATGGACCGGGACAGGGGGCTATGAGAATGAACACTGAAGCTTTCTTT.

V usage is TRBV2 and J usage is TRBJ2-1; 7 positions match TRBD2. After removal of 6 bases from V and 4 bases from J, the junction contained 9 bases not matched to a gene. The CDR3 is 15 amino acids. The germline V gene encodes CDR1 SNHLY and CDR2 FYNNEI. DNA of the CDR3: TGTGCCAGCAGGTCTAACGGGGGGATGTACAATGAGCAGTTCTTC. Translated, it gives CASRSNGGMYNEQFF. Together with reference TRBV2 and TRBJ2-1, the CDR3 gives the full variable domain: EPEVTQTPSHQVTQMGQEVILRCVPISNHLYFYWYRQILGQKVEFLVSFYNNEISEKSEIFDDQFSVERPDGSNFTLKIRSTKLEDSAMYFCASRSNGGMYNEQFFGPGTRLTVL.